Sequencing of this TCR beta chain was carried out in a study of shared clonotypes between healthy human individuals. This CDR3 contains 15 residues. V lost 6 bases to trimming and J lost 0 bases; unmatched junction nucleotides: 4. Germline CDR1 and CDR2: LNHDA and SQIVND (reference sequence). The study ran the assay at deep level. On ten immunoSEQ deep assay plates, unsorted PBMC DNA was sequenced. In the original workflow: There were no quality scores in the junction-only immunoSEQ sequences, so filtering differed. Generated by immunoSEQ multiplex PCR, the TCRdb table keeps only in-frame clones and is missing some. V and J calls and clone size are copied from that table; D and trimming were computed from the DNA. In the table there are under 600,000 clones, 75% to 80% of which are singletons.

V is TRBV19 and J is TRBJ1-3; TRBD1 agrees at 8 bases. Sequencing used PBMCs. The receptor was isolated from a woman between 35 and 50 years old in good health. Some clones in this sample may be carry-over from other donors' samples. DNA of the CDR3: TGTGCCAGTAGCGACAGGGGTCGCTCTGGAAACACCATATATTTT. Its protein is CASSDRGRSGNTIYF.